This is a list of T cell receptor beta chains from one sample in a study of shared clonotypes between healthy human individuals. The repertoire was sequenced with immunoSEQ multiplex PCR; TCRdb's copy has only in-frame clones and lacks some. The repertoire has some 2.3 million clones, 80% to 95% of them found once; the top ten carry 0.3% to 0.4%. Sequencing input: naive CD4+ T cells from PBMCs. These receptors all come from a man between 18 and 35 years old in good health. Some clones in this sample may be carry-over from other donors' samples. CDR3s include the opening cysteine and the closing phenylalanine or tryptophan. The order of the fields is D gene, J gene, clone size, V gene, CDR3 DNA, CDR3 protein. The D gene is left open where the match is weak. Some rows mark clone size as missing; the rest say once, few, many or name a class of expanded clone.

d_call: TRBD2
j_call: TRBJ2-1
clone_size: .
v_call: TRBV7-3
cdr3_nt: TGTGCCAGCAGCCCAAAGACTAGCGGGAGATTAGATGAGCAGTTCTTC
cdr3_aa: CASSPKTSGRLDEQFF

d_call: .
j_call: TRBJ1-1
clone_size: .
v_call: TRBV7-9
cdr3_nt: TGTGCCAGCAGCTTTCAGTCTGAAGCTTTCTTT
cdr3_aa: CASSFQSEAFF

d_call: .
j_call: TRBJ1-5
clone_size: .
v_call: TRBV6-1
cdr3_nt: TGTGCCAGCAGTGCGGTCGGGGTTAGCAATCAGCCCCAGCATTTT
cdr3_aa: CASSAVGVSNQPQHF

d_call: .
j_call: TRBJ2-7
clone_size: .
v_call: TRBV19
cdr3_nt: TGTGCCAGTAGTTCTCGGCAGGGGGCCGGCGGGAGGCCCTCCTACGAGCAGTACTTC
cdr3_aa: CASSSRQGAGGRPSYEQYF

d_call: .
j_call: TRBJ1-2
clone_size: .
v_call: TRBV30
cdr3_nt: TGTGCCTGGAGTGACGGGGGGCAGGTTGGCTACACCTTC
cdr3_aa: CAWSDGGQVGYTF

d_call: .
j_call: TRBJ2-6
clone_size: .
v_call: TRBV6-1
cdr3_nt: TGTGCCAGCAGTGAACCGCTCGGAGCTGGGGCCAACGTCCTGACTTTC
cdr3_aa: CASSEPLGAGANVLTF

d_call: .
j_call: TRBJ1-2
clone_size: .
v_call: TRBV5-6
cdr3_nt: TGTGCCAGCAGCTTGGCCCTTCGGACCAGCTACTACACCTTC
cdr3_aa: CASSLALRTSYYTF

d_call: .
j_call: TRBJ1-1
clone_size: .
v_call: TRBV5-1
cdr3_nt: TGCGCCAGCAAAAGAGGGCAGGTCCATTTCGGGAACACTGAAGCTTTCTTT
cdr3_aa: CASKRGQVHFGNTEAFF

d_call: .
j_call: TRBJ2-5
clone_size: .
v_call: TRBV30
cdr3_nt: TGTGCCTGGAGTGTATTAAAGGCCCAGTACTTC
cdr3_aa: CAWSVLKAQYF

d_call: .
j_call: TRBJ1-2
clone_size: .
v_call: TRBV4-1
cdr3_nt: TGCGCCAGCAGCTCGCGGGTAAGGGGGGCCCCTGGCTACACCTTC
cdr3_aa: CASSSRVRGAPGYTF

d_call: .
j_call: TRBJ1-5
clone_size: few
v_call: TRBV28
cdr3_nt: TGTGCCAGCAGGGGCGGCAATCAGCCCCAGCATTTT
cdr3_aa: CASRGGNQPQHF

d_call: TRBD2
j_call: TRBJ2-1
clone_size: .
v_call: TRBV7-2
cdr3_nt: TGTGCCAGCAGCTTATACTCCCGAGCGGGAGGGGGCAATGAGCAGTTCTTC
cdr3_aa: CASSLYSRAGGGNEQFF

d_call: .
j_call: TRBJ1-1
clone_size: few
v_call: TRBV11-1
cdr3_nt: TGTGCCAGCAGCCGGGGCCTCCACACTGAAGCTTTCTTT
cdr3_aa: CASSRGLHTEAFF

d_call: .
j_call: TRBJ1-2
clone_size: once
v_call: TRBV11-1
cdr3_nt: TGTGCCAGCAGCAAAGCGAGGGGTTATGGCTACACCTTC
cdr3_aa: CASSKARGYGYTF

d_call: .
j_call: TRBJ2-7
clone_size: .
v_call: TRBV6-6
cdr3_nt: TGTGCCAGCAGCGATCGAACCGGGACGATTGTTCCTCAGCAGTACTTC
cdr3_aa: CASSDRTGTIVPQQYF

d_call: .
j_call: TRBJ2-3
clone_size: .
v_call: TRBV4-1
cdr3_nt: TGCGCCAGCAGCCAAGAAACCAGTACAGGGAGGGCGGCAGATACGCAGTATTTT
cdr3_aa: CASSQETSTGRAADTQYF

d_call: .
j_call: TRBJ2-1
clone_size: .
v_call: TRBV29-1
cdr3_nt: TGCAGCGTTGAGGGAGTTTCCGATGAGCAGTTCTTC
cdr3_aa: CSVEGVSDEQFF

d_call: .
j_call: TRBJ1-4
clone_size: .
v_call: TRBV29-1
cdr3_nt: TGCAGCGTTGTTGAAGGGGGGGAAAAACTGTTTTTT
cdr3_aa: CSVVEGGEKLFF

d_call: .
j_call: TRBJ1-5
clone_size: .
v_call: TRBV18
cdr3_nt: TGTGCCAGCTCACCAGATCGCAATCAGCCCCAGCATTTT
cdr3_aa: CASSPDRNQPQHF

d_call: TRBD1
j_call: TRBJ1-2
clone_size: .
v_call: TRBV28
cdr3_nt: TGTGCCAGCAGTTTCCCATCCGACAGGGTTCGCGACTATGGCTACACCTTC
cdr3_aa: CASSFPSDRVRDYGYTF

d_call: TRBD1
j_call: TRBJ2-7
clone_size: .
v_call: TRBV18
cdr3_nt: TGTGCCAGCTCACCGGCACAGGGGGCCGGCTACGAGCAGTACTTC
cdr3_aa: CASSPAQGAGYEQYF

d_call: .
j_call: TRBJ2-2
clone_size: .
v_call: TRBV11-3
cdr3_nt: TGTGCCAGCAGCTTAAGTTACAACGCGAACACCGGGGAGCTGTTTTTT
cdr3_aa: CASSLSYNANTGELFF

d_call: .
j_call: TRBJ2-1
clone_size: .
v_call: TRBV7-8
cdr3_nt: TGTGCCAGCTCCAGTCTTAGCTCCTACAATGAGCAGTTCTTC
cdr3_aa: CASSSLSSYNEQFF

d_call: TRBD2
j_call: TRBJ2-1
clone_size: .
v_call: TRBV7-2
cdr3_nt: TGTGCCAGCAGCCCGACGGGACTAGCGGGAGTGGAGCAGTTCTTC
cdr3_aa: CASSPTGLAGVEQFF

d_call: TRBD2
j_call: TRBJ2-1
clone_size: once
v_call: TRBV7-6
cdr3_nt: TGTGCCAGCAGCACCGAGGGACTAGCCGACAATGAGCAGTTCTTC
cdr3_aa: CASSTEGLADNEQFF

d_call: TRBD2
j_call: TRBJ2-1
clone_size: once
v_call: TRBV5-6
cdr3_nt: TGTGCCAGCAGCTTGGGCAGGGCTAGCGGGAGGGCCCTCTACAATGAGCAGTTCTTC
cdr3_aa: CASSLGRASGRALYNEQFF

d_call: .
j_call: TRBJ2-7
clone_size: .
v_call: TRBV6-5
cdr3_nt: TGTGCCAGCAGTTACGTCCCTGGCTCCTACGAGCAGTACTTC
cdr3_aa: CASSYVPGSYEQYF

d_call: .
j_call: TRBJ2-7
clone_size: once
v_call: TRBV7-6
cdr3_nt: TGTGCCAGCAGCCTCAGCTCCTACGAGCAGTACTTC
cdr3_aa: CASSLSSYEQYF

d_call: TRBD1
j_call: TRBJ1-5
clone_size: .
v_call: TRBV2
cdr3_nt: TGTGCCAGCAGTTCGGGGACAGGCAATCAGCCCCAGCATTTT
cdr3_aa: CASSSGTGNQPQHF

d_call: .
j_call: TRBJ1-1
clone_size: .
v_call: TRBV20-1
cdr3_nt: TGCAGTGCCCTCAAGAACACTGAAGCTTTCTTT
cdr3_aa: CSALKNTEAFF

d_call: TRBD2
j_call: TRBJ2-7
clone_size: once
v_call: TRBV2
cdr3_nt: TGTGCCAGCAAGGGTCTAGCGGGAGCCTTTTCGCGGATTGAGCAGTACTTC
cdr3_aa: CASKGLAGAFSRIEQYF

d_call: TRBD2
j_call: TRBJ2-5
clone_size: .
v_call: TRBV6-1
cdr3_nt: TGTGCCAGCAGTGATCCTCTAGCGGGAGGGCCAATGGAGACCCAGTACTTC
cdr3_aa: CASSDPLAGGPMETQYF

d_call: TRBD2
j_call: TRBJ2-3
clone_size: .
v_call: TRBV29-1
cdr3_nt: TGCAGCGTTGGGGGACTAGCGGGCAAAGGGGCCACAGATACGCAGTATTTT
cdr3_aa: CSVGGLAGKGATDTQYF

d_call: .
j_call: TRBJ2-1
clone_size: .
v_call: TRBV28
cdr3_nt: TGTGCCAGCAGCCCACATAGCGGCCCCCTCAATGAGCAGTTCTTC
cdr3_aa: CASSPHSGPLNEQFF

d_call: .
j_call: TRBJ2-2
clone_size: .
v_call: TRBV7-9
cdr3_nt: TGTGCCAGCAGCTTAAGAACTGGGAACACCGGGGAGCTGTTTTTT
cdr3_aa: CASSLRTGNTGELFF

d_call: .
j_call: TRBJ2-3
clone_size: .
v_call: TRBV6-5
cdr3_nt: TGTGCCAGCAGCCCCGGGTCCTCTACGCAGTATTTT
cdr3_aa: CASSPGSSTQYF

d_call: .
j_call: TRBJ1-2
clone_size: .
v_call: TRBV6-1
cdr3_nt: TGTGCCAGCACTGGGACGGGAGATAACTATGGCTACACCTTC
cdr3_aa: CASTGTGDNYGYTF

d_call: .
j_call: TRBJ2-7
clone_size: .
v_call: TRBV15
cdr3_nt: TGTGCCACCAGCAGAGTTTGGAGGCCTAGCTCCTACGAGCAGTACTTC
cdr3_aa: CATSRVWRPSSYEQYF

d_call: .
j_call: TRBJ2-7
clone_size: .
v_call: TRBV6-5
cdr3_nt: TGTGCCAGCAGTTACTCGATCGCGTCCGGCTTTGTTGAGCAGTACTTC
cdr3_aa: CASSYSIASGFVEQYF

d_call: TRBD1
j_call: TRBJ2-7
clone_size: .
v_call: TRBV6-6
cdr3_nt: TGTGCCAGCAGTTTCGGACAGGGGGGATCCTACGAGCAGTACTTC
cdr3_aa: CASSFGQGGSYEQYF

d_call: .
j_call: TRBJ2-1
clone_size: .
v_call: TRBV27
cdr3_nt: TGTGCCAGCAGTGAGAGGGACAATGAGCAGTTCTTC
cdr3_aa: CASSERDNEQFF

d_call: .
j_call: TRBJ2-3
clone_size: .
v_call: TRBV6-6
cdr3_nt: TGTGCCAGCGGAGAAGGGACAGATACGCAGTATTTT
cdr3_aa: CASGEGTDTQYF

d_call: TRBD1
j_call: TRBJ2-5
clone_size: .
v_call: TRBV7-2
cdr3_nt: TGTGCCAGCAGCATCACAGGGGGCCAAGAGACCCAGTACTTC
cdr3_aa: CASSITGGQETQYF

d_call: .
j_call: TRBJ2-7
clone_size: .
v_call: TRBV18
cdr3_nt: TGTGCCAGCTCACCCCCTACTAGATACTACGAGCAGTACTTC
cdr3_aa: CASSPPTRYYEQYF

d_call: .
j_call: TRBJ2-1
clone_size: .
v_call: TRBV10-3
cdr3_nt: TGTGCCATCAATACTCTGGGGGGACGGGGAAATGAGCAGTTCTTC
cdr3_aa: CAINTLGGRGNEQFF

d_call: .
j_call: TRBJ2-4
clone_size: .
v_call: TRBV30
cdr3_nt: TGTGCCTGGAGTGTAAGGGGACCGCTCTATAACATTCAGTACTTC
cdr3_aa: CAWSVRGPLYNIQYF

d_call: .
j_call: TRBJ1-6
clone_size: .
v_call: TRBV5-6
cdr3_nt: TGTGCCAGCAGCTTGGGTCCAGGGTTTAATTCACCCCTCCACTTT
cdr3_aa: CASSLGPGFNSPLHF

d_call: .
j_call: TRBJ2-7
clone_size: .
v_call: TRBV4-1
cdr3_nt: TGCGCCAGCAGCCAAACTCAGACACCTACCCGGCAGTACTTC
cdr3_aa: CASSQTQTPTRQYF

d_call: .
j_call: TRBJ2-7
clone_size: once
v_call: TRBV19
cdr3_nt: TGTGCCAGTAGTGCCGGGACACCGTACGAGCAGTACTTC
cdr3_aa: CASSAGTPYEQYF

d_call: .
j_call: TRBJ2-5
clone_size: .
v_call: TRBV2
cdr3_nt: TGTGCCAGCAGTATGCGGGGCGTAGCCGAGACCCAGTACTTC
cdr3_aa: CASSMRGVAETQYF

d_call: .
j_call: TRBJ2-6
clone_size: .
v_call: TRBV28
cdr3_nt: TGTGCCACCTCTGGGGCCAACGTCCTGACTTTC
cdr3_aa: CATSGANVLTF